The 2 T cell receptor beta chains listed next were all sequenced from one sample in a study of blood T cell repertoires in COVID-19. Clones were sequenced by immunoSEQ multiplex PCR, and TCRdb holds only the in-frame ones, with some missing. The data hold about 200,000 clones, with 80% to 90% observed a single time. Sequences were obtained from PBMCs or T cells enriched from blood (not recorded which). These receptors came from a man aged 40-49 years who had recovered from COVID-19.

The table lists this clone with a few counts. CDR3 in amino acids: CATTSDTGELFF. CDR3 in DNA: TGTGCCACCACCTCAGACACCGGGGAGCTGTTTTTT. The V and J genes are TRBV11-3 and TRBJ2-2; D gene unclear. Germline V CDR1 and CDR2: SGHNT, YENEEA. This CDR3 comprises 12 residues. Trimming removed 10 bases from V and 3 bases from J, with 9 bases in between.

This clone showed up just once. The chain employs TRBV29-1 and TRBJ2-1, with a possible D match to TRBD2 (6 bases). The length of the CDR3 is 17 residues. The germline V gene encodes CDR1 SQVTM and CDR2 ANQGSEA. Trimming cost V 4 bases and J 0 bases, with 19 bases left between them. As DNA, the CDR3 is TGCAGCGTTGTGCGGGACCTCTTTCTGAGCTCCTACAATGAGCAGTTCTTC. Amino acid sequence: CSVVRDLFLSSYNEQFF.